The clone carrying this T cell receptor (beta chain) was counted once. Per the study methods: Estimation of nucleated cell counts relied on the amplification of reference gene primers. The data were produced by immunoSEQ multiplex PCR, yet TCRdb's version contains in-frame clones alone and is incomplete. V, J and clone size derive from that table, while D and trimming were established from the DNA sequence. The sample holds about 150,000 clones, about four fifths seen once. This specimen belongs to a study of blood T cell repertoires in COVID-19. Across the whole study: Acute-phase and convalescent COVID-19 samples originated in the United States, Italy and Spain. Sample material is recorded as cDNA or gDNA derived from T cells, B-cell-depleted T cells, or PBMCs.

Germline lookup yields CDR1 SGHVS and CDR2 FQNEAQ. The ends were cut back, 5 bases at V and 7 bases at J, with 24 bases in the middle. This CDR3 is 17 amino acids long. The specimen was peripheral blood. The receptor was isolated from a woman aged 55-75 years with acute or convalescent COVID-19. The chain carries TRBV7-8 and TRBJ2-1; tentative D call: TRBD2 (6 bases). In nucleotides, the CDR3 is TGTGCCAGCAGCCCCTCGACCCGCGAGGGGAGGTTTAATGAGCAGTTCTTC. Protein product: CASSPSTREGRFNEQFF. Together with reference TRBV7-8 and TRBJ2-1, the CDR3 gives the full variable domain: GAGVSQSPRYKVAKRGQDVALRCDPISGHVSLFWYQQALGQGPEFLTYFQNEAQLDKSGLPSDRFFAERPEGSVSTLKIQRTQQEDSAVYLCASSPSTREGRFNEQFFGPGTRLTVL.